The clone carrying this TCR beta chain was counted once. The repertoire was sequenced with immunoSEQ multiplex PCR; TCRdb's copy has only in-frame clones and lacks some. The sample yields some 120,000 clones, just under 90% seen once. The CDR3 consists of 13 residues. Germline V gene sequence: CDR1 ENHRY, CDR2 SYGVKD. V was pared by 7 bases and J by 8 bases, with 5 bases of the junction left unmatched. This entry is derived from a study of control samples from healthy donors and cancer patients. The source is a man aged 25 to 40 in good health. The V and J genes are TRBV10-3 and TRBJ2-1; 10 bases align to TRBD2. The sequenced material came from blood. The CDR3 here is CAITSGGTDEQFF. As DNA, the CDR3 is TGTGCCATCACTAGCGGGGGCACCGATGAGCAGTTCTTC.